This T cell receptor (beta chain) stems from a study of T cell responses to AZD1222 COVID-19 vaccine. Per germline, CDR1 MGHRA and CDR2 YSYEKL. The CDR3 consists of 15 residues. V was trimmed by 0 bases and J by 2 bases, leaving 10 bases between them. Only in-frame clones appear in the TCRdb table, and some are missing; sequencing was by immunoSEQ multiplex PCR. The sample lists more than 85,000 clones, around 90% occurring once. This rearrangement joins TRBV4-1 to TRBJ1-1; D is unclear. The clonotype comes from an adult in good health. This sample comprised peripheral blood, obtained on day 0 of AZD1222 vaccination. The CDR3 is CASSQEGRANTEAFF. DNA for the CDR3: TGCGCCAGCAGCCAAGAAGGGCGGGCTAACACTGAAGCTTTCTTT.